This TCR beta chain was retrieved from a study of T cells of healthy individuals. Each CDR3 protein is one row after TCRdb ran MiXCR on the 5' RACE reads. The profile shows 85,000 to 100,000 distinct CDR3 sequences, about 16% of them singletons. CDR3 length: 13 residues. CDR1 and CDR2 (germline): SGHRS, YFSETQ. V was clipped by 3 bases and J by 4 bases, with 11 bases between them. The gene calls are TRBV5-1 and TRBJ2-7; TRBD1 might be the D (5 bases). This sequence originates from a human donor in good health. The DNA for the CDR3 is TGCGCCAGCAGCTCAGATCAGGGATACGAGCAGTACTTC. Protein: CASSSDQGYEQYF.